This TCR beta chain was found in a study of radiation and T cells in renal cell carcinoma. Profiling relied on immunoSEQ multiplex PCR, and the TCRdb table lists in-frame clones only, not all of them. The sample lists about 10,000 clones, 50% to 60% occurring once. Germline V gives CDR1 SQVTM, CDR2 ANQGSEA. Losses at the gene ends were 3 bases for V and 1 base for J; bases not matched to a gene: 0. This CDR3 comprises 12 residues. Regarding treatment: treatment-naive control, cytoreductive nephrectomy. This renal cell carcinoma was of the clear cell type. This receptor was obtained from a man aged 40-49 years with renal cell carcinoma. Here the sequenced sample was tumor tissue, taken from a patient whose treatment was nephrectomy without radiotherapy. V gene TRBV29-1 combines with J gene TRBJ2-7; 7 positions agree with TRBD1. The CDR3 reads CSVEGQSYEQYF. The CDR3 nucleotides are TGCAGCGTTGAGGGACAGTCCTACGAGCAGTACTTC.